The sequence of this TCR beta chain was determined in a study of blood T cell repertoires in COVID-19. Adults between about 18 and 89 years of age took part from approximately 24 US areas. This table comes from immunoSEQ multiplex PCR, and its TCRdb copy is limited to in-frame clones, with some not included. The sample lists 490,000 or so clones, 85% to 90% seen once, with over 1.5% in the top ten. The sample consisted of PBMCs or T cells enriched from blood (not recorded which). This sequence originates from a woman in her 40s who had recovered from COVID-19.

This CDR3 reads CASRDTGNTEAFF. For the CDR3, the DNA is TGTGCCAGCAGGGATACAGGGAACACTGAAGCTTTCTTT. The chain uses TRBV2 and TRBJ1-1, with a possible D match to TRBD1 (5 bases). The CDR3 extends over 13 amino acids. Germline V gene data show CDR1 as SNHLY and CDR2 as FYNNEI. Deletions cut 6 bases from V and 1 base from J, with 9 bases between.